A selection of T cell receptor beta chains follows, all from one sample in a study of blood T cell repertoires in COVID-19. Libraries were prepared by immunoSEQ multiplex PCR; TCRdb keeps only in-frame clonotypes and omits some of them. The sample yields 250,000 or so clones, about 87% seen once. The source material was PBMCs or T cells enriched from blood (not recorded which). The receptors shown here come from a woman aged 30 to 39 with acute COVID-19. Each CDR3 is given with its conserved first and last residue. A D gene is named only where the DNA matches it firmly. The listing skips clone size in some rows; elsewhere it reads once, few, many or a size class.

.,.,TRBV2,TRBJ1-5,CASSERGAWEGNQPQHF,TGTGCCAGCAGTGAACGGGGGGCGTGGGAGGGTAATCAGCCCCAGCATTTT
.,.,TRBV18,TRBJ2-7,CASSPPTTGEQYF,TGTGCCAGCTCACCACCTACGACGGGGGAGCAGTACTTC
TRBD1,.,TRBV5-1,TRBJ2-1,CASSLRTGGPHEQFF,TGCGCCAGCAGCTTAAGGACAGGGGGTCCCCATGAGCAGTTCTTC
.,once,TRBV6-5,TRBJ1-3,CASSWGQPVSGNTIYF,TGTGCCAGCAGTTGGGGACAACCCGTCTCTGGAAACACCATATATTTT
.,once,TRBV7-8,TRBJ2-7,CASSLTRGGVVIYEQYF,TGTGCCAGCAGCTTAACCCGAGGAGGGGTAGTGATCTACGAGCAGTACTTC
TRBD2,.,TRBV11-2,TRBJ2-7,CASLLGRAGGEQYF,TGTGCCAGCCTCTTGGGGAGGGCCGGGGGCGAGCAGTACTTC
TRBD2,.,TRBV2,TRBJ2-1,CASRTGTSTGEQFF,TGTGCCAGCAGGACCGGGACTAGCACCGGTGAGCAGTTCTTC
TRBD1,.,TRBV25-1,TRBJ2-5,CASSDWGTGGAETQYF,TGTGCCAGCAGTGACTGGGGGACAGGGGGCGCGGAGACCCAGTACTTC
.,.,TRBV10-3,TRBJ1-1,CAISPGHLRNTEAFF,TGTGCCATCAGCCCGGGACACCTAAGGAACACTGAAGCTTTCTTT
.,.,TRBV19,TRBJ2-1,CASSIGQYNEQFF,TGTGCCAGTAGTATCGGACAGTACAATGAGCAGTTCTTC
TRBD2,.,TRBV4-1,TRBJ2-2,CASSQDSGAKGELFF,TGCGCCAGCAGCCAAGATAGCGGGGCTAAGGGGGAGCTGTTTTTT
TRBD1,once,TRBV19,TRBJ2-7,CASSIDRGSYEQYF,TGTGCCAGTAGTATCGACAGGGGATCCTACGAGCAGTACTTC
TRBD1,.,TRBV11-2,TRBJ2-1,CASRPIQGASYNEQFF,TGTGCCAGCAGGCCCATACAGGGGGCAAGTTACAATGAGCAGTTCTTC
.,few,TRBV2,TRBJ1-2,CASSELGGGYTF,TGTGCCAGCAGTGAACTGGGAGGCGGCTACACCTTC
.,once,TRBV5-4,TRBJ2-7,CASSAGASEQYF,TGTGCCAGCAGTGCGGGGGCTTCCGAGCAGTACTTC
TRBD1,.,TRBV24-1,TRBJ2-3,CATSESGTGHTDTQYF,TGTGCCACCAGTGAGTCCGGGACAGGGCACACAGATACGCAGTATTTT
TRBD2,.,TRBV9,TRBJ2-4,CASSVGLETAKNIQYF,TGTGCCAGCAGCGTGGGACTAGAGACTGCCAAAAACATTCAGTACTTC
TRBD2,.,TRBV5-1,TRBJ2-5,CASSLGLAGKQETQYF,TGCGCCAGCAGCTTGGGTCTAGCGGGGAAACAAGAGACCCAGTACTTC
TRBD1,.,TRBV12-3/TRBV12-4,TRBJ1-2,CASSRDSYGYTF,TGTGCCAGCAGTAGGGACAGCTATGGCTACACCTTC
TRBD2,few,TRBV11-3,TRBJ2-1,CASRAGGSNEQFF,TGTGCCAGTCGGGCGGGGGGATCCAATGAGCAGTTCTTC
TRBD2,.,TRBV10-2,TRBJ2-7,CASRSGLLEIGEQYF,TGCGCCAGCAGGTCGGGACTACTGGAGATCGGCGAGCAGTACTTC
.,.,TRBV12-3/TRBV12-4,TRBJ2-7,CASSSSHYEQYF,TGTGCCAGCAGTTCTAGTCACTACGAGCAGTACTTC
TRBD2,.,TRBV9,TRBJ2-1,CASSATGLAGANEQFF,TGTGCCAGCAGCGCGACCGGACTAGCGGGAGCCAATGAGCAGTTCTTC
TRBD1,.,TRBV10-1,TRBJ2-2,CASSARTGGESGELFF,TGCGCCAGCAGTGCCCGAACAGGGGGCGAGTCCGGGGAGCTGTTTTTT
TRBD1,.,TRBV28,TRBJ2-7,CASSPGQAWISYEQYF,TGTGCCAGCAGCCCGGGACAGGCATGGATATCCTACGAGCAGTACTTC
.,.,TRBV6-5,TRBJ2-2,CASSLTVNTGELFF,TGTGCCAGCAGCCTGACAGTTAACACCGGGGAGCTGTTTTTT
.,.,TRBV5-6,TRBJ2-2,CASSLEEFGELFF,TGTGCCAGCAGCTTGGAGGAGTTCGGGGAGCTGTTTTTT
TRBD1,few,TRBV7-3,TRBJ1-1,CASSPGTVWDTEAFF,TGTGCCAGCAGCCCCGGGACAGTCTGGGACACTGAAGCTTTCTTT
.,.,TRBV9,TRBJ2-1,CASSSGGTFGNEQFF,TGTGCCAGCAGCTCTGGCGGCACCTTCGGGAATGAGCAGTTCTTC
.,.,TRBV28,TRBJ1-4,CASDSARDIIGEKLFF,TGTGCCAGCGACTCCGCCCGGGACATCATAGGGGAAAAACTGTTTTTT
.,.,TRBV6-2/TRBV6-3,TRBJ2-3,CASSRPGFTDTQYF,TGTGCCAGCAGTCGACCGGGATTCACAGATACGCAGTATTTT
.,.,TRBV19,TRBJ2-7,CASSIEGQGSYEQYF,TGTGCCAGTAGTATAGAGGGGCAGGGCTCCTACGAGCAGTACTTC
.,.,TRBV5-1,TRBJ1-2,CASSLLGRETYGYTF,TGCGCCAGCAGCTTGTTGGGCAGGGAAACCTATGGCTACACCTTC
TRBD1,.,TRBV7-9,TRBJ1-1,CASSFPGQGVSQAFF,TGTGCCAGCAGTTTCCCGGGACAGGGGGTTTCACAAGCTTTCTTT
.,once,TRBV11-2,TRBJ1-2,CASSLQKNYGYTF,TGTGCCAGCAGCTTACAGAAAAACTATGGCTACACCTTC
.,.,TRBV29-1,TRBJ2-3,CSVAGLASTDTQYF,TGCAGCGTTGCCGGGCTAGCGAGCACAGATACGCAGTATTTT
.,.,TRBV15,TRBJ1-5,CATSRERGKPQHF,TGTGCCACCAGCAGAGAACGAGGGAAGCCCCAGCATTTT
.,.,TRBV6-2/TRBV6-3,TRBJ2-7,CASSYRQKRALYEQYF,TGTGCCAGCAGTTACCGCCAGAAACGTGCCCTTTACGAGCAGTACTTC
.,.,TRBV14,TRBJ2-3,CASSLLPGTQYF,TGTGCCAGCAGCCTACTGCCCGGTACGCAGTATTTT
TRBD2,.,TRBV7-2,TRBJ2-2,CASSLDLAVANTGELFF,TGTGCCAGCAGCTTAGATCTAGCGGTCGCGAACACCGGGGAGCTGTTTTTT
TRBD2,.,TRBV5-6,TRBJ2-3,CASTRRGTSGSYHTDTQYF,TGTGCCAGCACCCGGCGGGGAACTAGCGGGAGTTACCACACAGATACGCAGTATTTT
.,.,TRBV5-4,TRBJ2-7,CASSSRQVPYEQYF,TGTGCCAGCAGCTCAAGACAGGTTCCCTACGAGCAGTACTTC
TRBD1,.,TRBV5-4,TRBJ1-2,CASSSYSRGRDYGYTF,TGTGCCAGCAGCTCATACTCCAGGGGGCGGGACTATGGCTACACCTTC